The clone carrying this T cell receptor beta chain occurred many times. These data come from a study of patients and donors after allogeneic stem cell transplantation. TCRdb fed the RT-PCR reads into MiXCR, producing one record per CDR3 protein. The table records about 960,000 distinct CDR3 sequences, more than 15% of them present only once. The clonotype originates from a human donor who was either an allogeneic HSCT recipient or a stem cell or donor lymphocyte infusion donor (not recorded which). It is not recorded whose cells these are; they may come from a transplant donor. Sequenced material: blood, either unsorted or a sorted T cell fraction (not recorded which).

The CDR3 loop reads CAIKTGSNYGYTF. CDR3 sequence (DNA): TGTGCCATCAAGACAGGTTCTAACTATGGCTACACCTTC. The chain uses TRBV10-3 and TRBJ1-2; D perhaps matches TRBD1 (6 bases). V dropped 7 bases and J dropped 0 bases, with 9 bases sitting between them. Germline lookup yields CDR1 ENHRY and CDR2 SYGVKD. The CDR3 loop spans 13 amino acids.